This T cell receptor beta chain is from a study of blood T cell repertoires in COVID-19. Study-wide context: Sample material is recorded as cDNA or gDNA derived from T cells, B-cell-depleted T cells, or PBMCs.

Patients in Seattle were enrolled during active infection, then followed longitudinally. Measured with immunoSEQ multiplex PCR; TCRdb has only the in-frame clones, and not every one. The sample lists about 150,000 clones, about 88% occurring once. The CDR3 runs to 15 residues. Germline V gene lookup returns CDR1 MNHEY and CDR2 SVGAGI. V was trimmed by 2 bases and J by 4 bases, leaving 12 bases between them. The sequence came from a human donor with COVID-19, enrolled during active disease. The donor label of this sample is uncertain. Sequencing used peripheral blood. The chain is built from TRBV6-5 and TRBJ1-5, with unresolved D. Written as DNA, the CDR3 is TGTGCCAGCAGTTACCCTCGGGTCGGGAATCAGCCCCAGCATTTT. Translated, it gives CASSYPRVGNQPQHF.